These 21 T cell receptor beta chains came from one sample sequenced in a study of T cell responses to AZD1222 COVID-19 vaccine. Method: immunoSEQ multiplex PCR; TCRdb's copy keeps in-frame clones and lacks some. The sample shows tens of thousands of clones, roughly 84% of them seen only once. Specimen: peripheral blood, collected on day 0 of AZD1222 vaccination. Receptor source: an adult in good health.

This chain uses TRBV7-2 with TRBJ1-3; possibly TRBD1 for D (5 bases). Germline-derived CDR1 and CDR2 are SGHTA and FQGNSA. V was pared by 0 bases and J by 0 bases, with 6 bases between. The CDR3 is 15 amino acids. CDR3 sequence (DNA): TGTGCCAGCAGCTTAGCGCAGGGCTCTGGAAACACCATATATTTT. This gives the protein CASSLAQGSGNTIYF.

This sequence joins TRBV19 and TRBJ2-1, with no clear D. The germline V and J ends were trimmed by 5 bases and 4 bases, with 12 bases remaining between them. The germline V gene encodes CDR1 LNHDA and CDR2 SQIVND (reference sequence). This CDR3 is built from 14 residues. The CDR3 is CASSARRSYNEQFF. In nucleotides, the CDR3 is TGTGCCAGTAGTGCCCGGCGATCTTACAATGAGCAGTTCTTC.

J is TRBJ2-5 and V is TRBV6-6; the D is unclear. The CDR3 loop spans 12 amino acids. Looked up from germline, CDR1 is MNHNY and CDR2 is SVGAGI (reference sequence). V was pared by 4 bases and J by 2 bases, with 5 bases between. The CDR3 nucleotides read TGTGCCAGCAGTTCGAGGCAAGAGACCCAGTACTTC. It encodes CASSSRQETQYF.

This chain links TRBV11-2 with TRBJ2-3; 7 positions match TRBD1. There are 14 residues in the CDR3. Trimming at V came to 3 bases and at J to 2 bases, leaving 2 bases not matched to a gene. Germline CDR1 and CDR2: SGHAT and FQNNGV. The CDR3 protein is CASSLGQSTDTQYF. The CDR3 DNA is TGTGCCAGCAGCTTGGGACAGTCCACAGATACGCAGTATTTT.

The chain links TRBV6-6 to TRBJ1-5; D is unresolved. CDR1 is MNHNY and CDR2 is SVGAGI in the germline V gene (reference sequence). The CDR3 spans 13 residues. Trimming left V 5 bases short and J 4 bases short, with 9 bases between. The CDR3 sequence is CASSAQQNQPQHF. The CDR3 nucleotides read TGTGCCAGCAGTGCCCAACAAAATCAGCCCCAGCATTTT.

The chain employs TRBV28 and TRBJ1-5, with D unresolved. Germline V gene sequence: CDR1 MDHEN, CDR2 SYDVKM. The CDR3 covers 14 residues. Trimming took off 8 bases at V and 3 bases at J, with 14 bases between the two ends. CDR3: CASAVGGNNQPQHF. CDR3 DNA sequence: TGTGCCAGCGCCGTTGGTGGGAACAATCAGCCCCAGCATTTT. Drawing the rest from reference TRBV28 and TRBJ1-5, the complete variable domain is DVKVTQSSRYLVKRTGEKVFLECVQDMDHENMFWYRQDPGLGLRLIYFSYDVKMKEKGDIPEGYSVSREKKERFSLILESASTNQTSMYLCASAVGGNNQPQHFGDGTRLSIL.

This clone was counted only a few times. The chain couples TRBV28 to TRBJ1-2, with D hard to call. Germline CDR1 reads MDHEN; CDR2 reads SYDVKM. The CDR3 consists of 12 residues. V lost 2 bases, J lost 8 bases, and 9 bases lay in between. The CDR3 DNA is TGTGCCAGCAGTTTACGTAGAGTCGGCTACACCTTC. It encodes CASSLRRVGYTF.

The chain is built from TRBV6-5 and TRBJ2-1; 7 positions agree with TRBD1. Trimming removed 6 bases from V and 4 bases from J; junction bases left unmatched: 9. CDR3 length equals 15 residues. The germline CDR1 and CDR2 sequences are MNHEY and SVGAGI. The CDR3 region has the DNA TGTGCCAGCAGAAACTGGGACAGAAGTTACAATGAGCAGTTCTTC. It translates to CASRNWDRSYNEQFF.

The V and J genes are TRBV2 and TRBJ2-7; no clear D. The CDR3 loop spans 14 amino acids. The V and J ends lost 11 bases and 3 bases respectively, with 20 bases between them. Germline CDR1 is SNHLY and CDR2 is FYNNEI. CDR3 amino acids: CAVGKGQWLYEQYF. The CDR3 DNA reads TGTGCCGTGGGGAAAGGGCAGTGGCTCTACGAGCAGTACTTC.

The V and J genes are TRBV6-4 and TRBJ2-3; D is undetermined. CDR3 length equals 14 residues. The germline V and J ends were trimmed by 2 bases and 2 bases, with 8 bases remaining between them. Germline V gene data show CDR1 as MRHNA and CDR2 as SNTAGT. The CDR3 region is CASSDPGYTDTQYF. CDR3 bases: TGTGCCAGCAGTGACCCCGGGTACACAGATACGCAGTATTTT.

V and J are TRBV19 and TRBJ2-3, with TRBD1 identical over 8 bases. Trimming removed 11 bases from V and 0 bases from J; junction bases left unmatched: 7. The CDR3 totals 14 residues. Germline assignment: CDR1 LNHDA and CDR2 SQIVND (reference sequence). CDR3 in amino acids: CAVEDRASTDTQYF. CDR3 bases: TGTGCCGTTGAGGACAGGGCAAGCACAGATACGCAGTATTTT.

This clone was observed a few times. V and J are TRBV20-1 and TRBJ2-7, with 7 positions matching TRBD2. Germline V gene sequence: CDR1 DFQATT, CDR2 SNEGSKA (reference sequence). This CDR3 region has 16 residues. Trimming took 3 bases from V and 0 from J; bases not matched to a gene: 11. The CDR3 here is CSASTGSGLSSYEQYF. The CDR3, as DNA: TGCAGTGCTAGTACTGGTTCGGGACTAAGCTCCTACGAGCAGTACTTC.

This CDR3 reads CASSLAGGTANEKLFF. The CDR3 region has the DNA TGTGCCAGCAGTTTAGCAGGGGGCACAGCTAATGAAAAACTGTTTTTT. V and J are TRBV28 and TRBJ1-4; 8 positions agree with TRBD1. The CDR3 contains 16 residues. CDR1 is MDHEN and CDR2 is SYDVKM in the germline V gene. Germline trimming cut 2 bases from V and 3 bases from J; bases unmatched to any gene: 5.

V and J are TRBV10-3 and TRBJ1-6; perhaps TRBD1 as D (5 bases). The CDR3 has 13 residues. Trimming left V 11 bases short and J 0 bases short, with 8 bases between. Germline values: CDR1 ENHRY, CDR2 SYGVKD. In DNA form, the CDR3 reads TGTGCCGGTAGGGGCTCCTATAATTCACCCCTCCACTTT. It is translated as CAGRGSYNSPLHF.

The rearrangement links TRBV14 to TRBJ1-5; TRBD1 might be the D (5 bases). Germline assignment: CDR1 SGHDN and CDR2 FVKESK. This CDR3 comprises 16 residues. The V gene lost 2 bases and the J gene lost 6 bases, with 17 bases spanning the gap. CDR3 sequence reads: CASSQLDGAVGQPQHF. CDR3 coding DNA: TGTGCCAGCAGCCAACTTGATGGGGCTGTCGGTCAGCCCCAGCATTTT. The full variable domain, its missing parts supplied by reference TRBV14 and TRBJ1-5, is EAGVTQFPSHSVIEKGQTVTLRCDPISGHDNLYWYRRVMGKEIKFLLHFVKESKQDESGMPNNRFLAERTGGTYSTLKVQPAELEDSGVYFCASSQLDGAVGQPQHFGDGTRLSIL.

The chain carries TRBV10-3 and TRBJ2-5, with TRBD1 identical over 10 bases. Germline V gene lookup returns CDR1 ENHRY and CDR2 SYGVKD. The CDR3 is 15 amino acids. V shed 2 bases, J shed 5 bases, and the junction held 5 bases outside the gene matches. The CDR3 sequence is CAISEDRGLGETQYF. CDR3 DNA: TGTGCCATCAGTGAGGACAGGGGGCTCGGGGAGACCCAGTACTTC.

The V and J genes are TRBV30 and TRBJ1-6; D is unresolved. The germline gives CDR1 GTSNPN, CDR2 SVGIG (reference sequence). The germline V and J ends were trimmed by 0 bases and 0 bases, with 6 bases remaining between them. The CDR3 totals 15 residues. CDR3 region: CAWSVGSSYNSPLHF. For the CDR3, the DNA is TGTGCCTGGAGTGTAGGGAGCTCCTATAATTCACCCCTCCACTTT.

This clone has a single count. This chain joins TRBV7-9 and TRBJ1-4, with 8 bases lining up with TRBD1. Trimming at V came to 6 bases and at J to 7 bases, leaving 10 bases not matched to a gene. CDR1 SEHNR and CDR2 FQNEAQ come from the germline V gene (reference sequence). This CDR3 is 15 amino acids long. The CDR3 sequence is CASRQRSDRAEKLFF. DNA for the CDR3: TGTGCCAGCAGACAACGGTCGGACAGGGCTGAAAAACTGTTTTTT.

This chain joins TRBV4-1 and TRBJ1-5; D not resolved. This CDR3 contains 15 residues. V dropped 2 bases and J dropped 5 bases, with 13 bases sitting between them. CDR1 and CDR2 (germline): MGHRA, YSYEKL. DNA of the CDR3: TGCGCCAGCAGCCAATCCTACGGACTCGATCAGCCCCAGCATTTT. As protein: CASSQSYGLDQPQHF.

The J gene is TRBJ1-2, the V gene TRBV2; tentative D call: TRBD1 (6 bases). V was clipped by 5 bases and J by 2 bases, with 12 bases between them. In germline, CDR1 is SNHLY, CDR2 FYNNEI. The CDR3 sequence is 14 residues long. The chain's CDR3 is CASSPLQGNYGYTF. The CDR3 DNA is TGTGCCAGCAGTCCACTTCAGGGGAACTATGGCTACACCTTC.

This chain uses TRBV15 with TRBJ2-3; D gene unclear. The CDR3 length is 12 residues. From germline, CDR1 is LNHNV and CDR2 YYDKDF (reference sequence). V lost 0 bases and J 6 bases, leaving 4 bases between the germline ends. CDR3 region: CATSREGDTQYF. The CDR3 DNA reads TGTGCCACCAGCAGAGAGGGCGATACGCAGTATTTT. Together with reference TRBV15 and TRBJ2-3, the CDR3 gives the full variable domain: DAMVIQNPRYQVTQFGKPVTLSCSQTLNHNVMYWYQQKSSQAPKLLFHYYDKDFNNEADTPDNFQSRRPNTSFCFLDIRSPGLGDTAMYLCATSREGDTQYFGPGTRLTVL.